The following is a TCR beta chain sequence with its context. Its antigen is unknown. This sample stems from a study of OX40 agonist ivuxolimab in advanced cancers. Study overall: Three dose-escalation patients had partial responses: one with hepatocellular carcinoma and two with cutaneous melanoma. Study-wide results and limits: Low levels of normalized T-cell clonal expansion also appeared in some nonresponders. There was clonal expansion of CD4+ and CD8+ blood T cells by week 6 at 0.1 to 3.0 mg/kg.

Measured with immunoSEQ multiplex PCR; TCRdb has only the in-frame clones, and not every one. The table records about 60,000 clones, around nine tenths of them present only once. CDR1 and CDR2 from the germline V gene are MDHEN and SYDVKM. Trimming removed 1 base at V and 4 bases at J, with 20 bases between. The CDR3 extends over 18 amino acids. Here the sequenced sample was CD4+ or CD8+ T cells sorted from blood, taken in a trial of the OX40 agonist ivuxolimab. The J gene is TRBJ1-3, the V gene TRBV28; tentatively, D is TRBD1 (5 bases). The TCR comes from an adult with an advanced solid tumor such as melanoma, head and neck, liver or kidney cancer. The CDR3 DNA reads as TGTGCCAGCAGTTTATCCCTGACAGAAACCCCTCGGGGAAACACCATATATTTT. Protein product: CASSLSLTETPRGNTIYF.